One T cell receptor beta chain is described in this entry. Its antigen is currently not known. Qualities for individual bases were not recorded, and no much larger clone is one base off. From the germline V gene, CDR1 is MDHEN and CDR2 is SYDVKM. V is trimmed back by 7 bases and J by 3 bases, and the junction contains 9 bases that no gene match accounts for. The CDR3, cysteine through phenylalanine, is 14 amino acids long. Left in the record is the CDR3 DNA by itself, 42 bases read in frame from the first base. Naive CD4 T cells, defined as CD45RO-negative and CD62L-positive, were isolated from PBMCs by fluorescence-activated cell sorting. Each donor gave roughly 53 ml of fresh peripheral blood, from which PBMCs were isolated by Ficoll density centrifugation. Sorting was performed on a FACSAria III instrument, with purity above 85% for all samples. The sample originates from a study of human versus mouse CDR3 diversity and MHC coevolution (dated by TCRdb to 2016 to 2017). The study in broad terms: According to reports, the immunoSEQ assay can detect one in 200,000 T cells and keeps multiplex PCR amplification bias to a minimum. Three healthy volunteer blood donors made up the human cohort, with one aged 30 to 39, one aged 40 to 50 and one aged 60 to 69 at collection. Valid reads per sample ranged from roughly 5.5 x 10^6 to 1.8 x 10^7 across mouse and human samples. Human naive CD4 T cell repertoires were used as a reference for TCR selection on multiple MHC II alleles and were compared with human-TCR-locus transgenic mice carrying single MHC II. Findings and caveats that apply to the study as a whole: The largest TCR beta repertoire according to iCHAO1 estimates belonged to humans, at roughly 1.5 million clonotypes, a result attributed likely to selection by multiple MHC II molecules. Most of the three human donors showed the lowest clonal inequality scores among all compared groups. On average, more CDR3 deletions and insertions were observed in humans than in mice, indicating greater exonuclease and TdT activity. Repertoire diversity was not considered directly comparable between humans and mice because human T cells were selected on roughly 6 MHC II alleles.

The QIAGEN blood and tissue kit was used to extract genomic DNA from sorted cells, and the DNA was quantified on a NanoDrop 1000. The immunoSEQ platform deep sequenced and quantified TCR alpha and beta chains by multiplex PCR of genomic DNA. Per the original workflow: IMGT gene and region definitions were used for annotation of the TCR sequences. Out-of-frame rearrangements were taken as a proxy for the preselection repertoire and were compared with in-frame clonotypes. The iCHAO1 estimator provided with the immunoSEQ platform was used to estimate repertoire size. A Gini index based on the Lorenz curve was applied to in-frame amino acid clonotypes to measure clonal inequality. The intersect function in the R package tcR was used to count shared clonotypes, while the Jaccard index served to score similarity. Frequencies of V, J and V-J usage were subjected to principal component analysis with the R prcomp function, without normalization. Held by TCRdb, this immuneACCESS table contains in-frame sequences only and omits some clones. Under half of the omission traces to an unresolved V gene where checked; the cause of the rest is unknown. From that table come the V and J calls and clone size; the DNA was used to work out D and trimming. The sample profile shows roughly 86,000 clones; around 93% of them were found once. Jointly, the top ten make up more than 1.1% of the sample.

The source of this sequence is a person aged 30-69 years in good health. Recombination connected TRBV28 to TRBJ2-7; TRBD1 matches 7 bases in the middle. Sequences were obtained from naive CD4+ T cells from blood. Taken with the paper, the label for cell subset or site translates to: CD45RO-negative CD62L-positive naive CD4 T cells. The CDR3 reads as follows: CASTRLTGLYEQYF. The DNA sequence is TGTGCCAGCACCAGACTGACAGGGCTCTACGAGCAGTACTTC.